The 20 T cell receptor beta chains below were found in one sample sequenced in a study of shared clonotypes between healthy human individuals. This table comes from immunoSEQ multiplex PCR, and its TCRdb copy is limited to in-frame clones, with some not included. The sample records some 2,000,000 clones, 85% to 95% being singletons. Sequenced: naive CD4+ T cells sorted from blood. Subset defined: CD45RA+ positively selected. These receptors were taken from a man younger than 35 in good health.

This sequence joins TRBV5-6 and TRBJ2-7, with TRBD1 as a possible D gene (5 bases). Germline V gene data show CDR1 as SGHDT and CDR2 as YYEEEE. The CDR3 sequence is 13 residues long. Trimming cost V 2 bases and J 5 bases, with 11 bases left between them. The CDR3, as DNA: TGTGCCAGCAGCTTACCAGCAGGGAACGAGCAGTACTTC. It translates to CASSLPAGNEQYF. Using reference TRBV5-6 and TRBJ2-7 for the parts outside the CDR3, the full variable domain is DAGVTQSPTHLIKTRGQQVTLRCSPKSGHDTVSWYQQALGQGPQFIFQYYEEEERQRGNFPDRFSGHQFPNYSSELNVNALLLGDSALYLCASSLPAGNEQYFGPGTRLTVT.

This chain uses TRBV5-4 with TRBJ1-1; D is perhaps TRBD1 (5 bases). This CDR3 has 14 residues. Germline assignment: CDR1 SGHNT and CDR2 YYREEE (reference sequence). Trimming stripped 0 bases from V and 0 bases from J, with 6 bases between. This chain's CDR3 is CASSLDRLNTEAFF. The CDR3 coding sequence is TGTGCCAGCAGCTTGGACAGGTTGAACACTGAAGCTTTCTTT.

The rearrangement joins TRBV2 to TRBJ2-7; 13 bases match TRBD2. With V trimmed by 6 bases and J by 0 bases, 2 bases remained unmatched. This CDR3 is 15 amino acids long. Germline-derived CDR1 and CDR2 are SNHLY and FYNNEI. The CDR3 DNA reads TGTGCCAGCAGGGGGACTAGCGGGACCTCCTACGAGCAGTACTTC. Translating gives CASRGTSGTSYEQYF.

The rearrangement joins TRBV9 to TRBJ2-3, with 7 positions matching TRBD2. CDR3 length equals 16 residues. Germline-derived CDR1 and CDR2 are SGDLS and YYNGEE. Trimming at V came to 4 bases and at J to 3 bases, leaving 11 bases not matched to a gene. The CDR3 sequence is CASSPGLTLGTDTQYF. The CDR3 coding sequence is TGTGCCAGCAGCCCGGGACTAACCCTTGGGACAGATACGCAGTATTTT. Together with reference TRBV9 and TRBJ2-3, the CDR3 gives the full variable domain: DSGVTQTPKHLITATGQRVTLRCSPRSGDLSVYWYQQSLDQGLQFLIQYYNGEERAKGNILERFSAQQFPDLHSELNLSSLELGDSALYFCASSPGLTLGTDTQYFGPGTRLTVL.

This CDR3 reads CASSARDTPTGELFF. The CDR3 DNA sequence: TGTGCCAGCAGCGCCCGGGATACCCCCACCGGGGAGCTGTTTTTT. The rearrangement links TRBV9 to TRBJ2-2; TRBD2 is a possible D gene (5 bases). This CDR3 has 15 amino acids. Germline CDR1 is SGDLS and CDR2 is YYNGEE. V was pared by 3 bases and J by 4 bases, with 13 bases between.

This clone was picked up a small number of times. The same CDR3 is also encoded by other DNA sequences in this sample. J is TRBJ1-5 and V is TRBV5-1; D may be TRBD1 (5 bases). This CDR3 has 14 amino acids. V was clipped by 0 bases and J by 4 bases, with 8 bases between them. The V gene's germline CDR1 is SGHRS and CDR2 YFSETQ. CDR3 nucleotides: TGCGCCAGCAGCTTGGAAGGGGTAAATCAGCCCCAGCATTTT. It yields the protein CASSLEGVNQPQHF. Filled out from reference TRBV5-1 and TRBJ1-5, the complete variable domain reads KAGVTQTPRYLIKTRGQQVTLSCSPISGHRSVSWYQQTPGQGLQFLFEYFSETQRNKGNFPGRFSGRQFSNSRSEMNVSTLELGDSALYLCASSLEGVNQPQHFGDGTRLSIL.

The rearrangement links TRBV27 to TRBJ2-1; D might be TRBD1 or TRBD2, each matching 5 bases. The germline V gene encodes CDR1 MNHEY and CDR2 SMNVEV (reference sequence). Trimming removed 0 bases at V and 0 bases at J, with 6 bases between. CDR3 size: 15 residues. CDR3 residues: CASSLSGASYNEQFF. The CDR3 DNA follows: TGTGCCAGCAGTTTATCCGGGGCCTCCTACAATGAGCAGTTCTTC.

The chain is built from TRBV28 and TRBJ2-5, with D unclear. Germline lookup yields CDR1 MDHEN and CDR2 SYDVKM. V lost 7 bases and J 1 base, leaving 19 bases between the germline ends. The CDR3 is made up of 16 amino acids. CDR3 sequence: CASTPGGTLGQETQYF. The DNA of the CDR3 is TGTGCCAGCACCCCGGGTGGCACCCTGGGCCAAGAGACCCAGTACTTC.

The genes are TRBV5-6 and TRBJ2-5; TRBD2 might be the D (6 bases). V was pared by 1 base and J by 2 bases, with 9 bases between. This CDR3 region has 14 residues. Looked up from germline, CDR1 is SGHDT and CDR2 is YYEEEE. The CDR3: CASSLKRVQETQYF. The CDR3 DNA is TGTGCCAGCAGCTTGAAGCGGGTACAAGAGACCCAGTACTTC.

The V and J genes are TRBV4-1 and TRBJ2-1; 9 positions agree with TRBD1. Germline V lookup: CDR1 MGHRA, CDR2 YSYEKL. This CDR3 has 15 amino acids. V lost 3 bases to trimming and J lost 9 bases; unmatched junction nucleotides: 9. CDR3 residues: CASSQGGTGRFEQFF. The CDR3 DNA is TGCGCCAGCAGCCAGGGGGGGACAGGGAGGTTTGAGCAGTTCTTC.

The rearrangement links TRBV6-5 to TRBJ2-1; D is unclear. The CDR3 runs to 14 residues. CDR1 and CDR2 from the germline V gene are MNHEY and SVGAGI. The V and J ends lost 2 bases and 10 bases respectively, with 15 bases between them. Here the CDR3 DNA reads TGTGCCAGCAGTTACACCGTCCCCCCCGGAGAGCAGTTCTTC. This gives the protein CASSYTVPPGEQFF.

The chain links TRBV5-1 to TRBJ1-4; D is ambiguous. Germline V gives CDR1 SGHRS, CDR2 YFSETQ. CDR3 size: 16 residues. V lost 3 bases to trimming and J lost 4 bases, with 16 bases between them. CDR3 region: CASSSAPGIFNEKLFF. The CDR3 coding sequence is TGCGCCAGCAGCTCAGCCCCCGGGATTTTTAATGAAAAACTGTTTTTT.

J is TRBJ2-1 and V is TRBV12-5; TRBD1 agrees at 8 bases. The CDR3 loop spans 15 amino acids. Looked up from germline, CDR1 is LGHNT and CDR2 is FRNRAP. Trimming at V came to 4 bases and at J to 7 bases, leaving 9 bases not matched to a gene. The CDR3 DNA is TGTGCTAGTGGTTCCGGACAGGGAGTACAGAATGAGCAGTTCTTC. It translates to CASGSGQGVQNEQFF.

The CDR3 spells CASSQDAGGPYNEQFF. CDR3 coding DNA: TGCGCCAGCAGCCAAGATGCGGGAGGGCCCTACAATGAGCAGTTCTTC. The chain joins TRBV4-3 to TRBJ2-1, with TRBD2 matching over 9 bases. Trimming took 0 bases from V and 2 from J; bases not matched to a gene: 2. From germline, CDR1 is LGHNA and CDR2 YSLEER. The CDR3 extends over 16 amino acids.

The V and J genes are TRBV9 and TRBJ2-7; weak D call: TRBD2 (5 bases). Trimming shortened V by 4 bases and J by 3 bases, and 14 bases separated the two germline ends. Per germline, CDR1 SGDLS and CDR2 YYNGEE. The CDR3 is 14 amino acids. CDR3 amino acids: CASSRGQPFYEQYF. The DNA of the CDR3 is TGTGCCAGCAGCCGAGGGCAGCCCTTCTACGAGCAGTACTTC.

This rearrangement joins TRBV7-9 to TRBJ1-2, with TRBD1 as a possible D gene (5 bases). V lost 5 bases and J lost 5, with 18 bases in between. The germline gives CDR1 SEHNR, CDR2 FQNEAQ (reference sequence). The CDR3 runs to 15 residues. The CDR3 nucleotides are TGTGCCAGCAGCCCCTCTTCGACAGTCCCTTATGGCTACACCTTC. The encoded protein is CASSPSSTVPYGYTF.

This rearrangement joins TRBV11-2 to TRBJ2-1; 10 bases match TRBD2. Trimming at V came to 5 bases and at J to 7 bases, leaving 14 bases not matched to a gene. Germline lookup yields CDR1 SGHAT and CDR2 FQNNGV. The CDR3 has 17 amino acids. DNA of the CDR3: TGTGCCAGCAGCCCCCGGACAGTACTAGCGGGATGGAATGAGCAGTTCTTC. Translating it yields CASSPRTVLAGWNEQFF.

The V and J genes are TRBV18 and TRBJ1-3; no clear D. Per germline, CDR1 KGHSH and CDR2 LQKENI. V was clipped by 2 bases and J by 0 bases, with 17 bases between them. The CDR3 is 18 amino acids. The CDR3 nucleotides read TGTGCCAGCTCACCAAAGGGCGCTACAGATAACTCTGGAAACACCATATATTTT. Residues: CASSPKGATDNSGNTIYF.

In this sample, this clone turned up once. The rearrangement joins TRBV19 to TRBJ1-1; 8 bases are shared with TRBD1. Germline CDR1 is LNHDA and CDR2 is SQIVND (reference sequence). The CDR3 contains 13 residues. Germline trimming cut 5 bases from V and 13 bases from J; bases unmatched to any gene: 12. The CDR3 region is CASSVTSGGQVFF. DNA for the CDR3: TGTGCCAGTAGTGTAACCTCAGGGGGCCAGGTTTTCTTT.

This chain links TRBV7-6 with TRBJ1-4; D is unresolved. The CDR3 has 17 amino acids. With 5 bases removed from V and 8 bases from J, the gap between germline ends came to 24 bases. From germline, CDR1 is SGHVS and CDR2 FNYEAQ. CDR3 region: CASSGEAWQTSKEKLFF. For the CDR3, the DNA is TGTGCCAGCAGCGGGGAAGCGTGGCAGACATCGAAGGAAAAACTGTTTTTT.